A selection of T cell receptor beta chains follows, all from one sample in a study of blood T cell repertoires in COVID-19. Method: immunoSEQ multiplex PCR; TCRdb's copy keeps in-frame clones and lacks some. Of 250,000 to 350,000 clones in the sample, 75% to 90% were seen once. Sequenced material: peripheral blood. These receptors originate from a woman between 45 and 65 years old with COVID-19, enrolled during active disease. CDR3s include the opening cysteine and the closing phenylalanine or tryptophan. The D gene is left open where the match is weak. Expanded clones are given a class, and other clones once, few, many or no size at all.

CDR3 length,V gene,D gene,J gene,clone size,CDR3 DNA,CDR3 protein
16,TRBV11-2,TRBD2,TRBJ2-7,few,TGTGCCAGCAGCTTCTCGACTAGCGGGAGCTCCTACGAGCAGTACTTC,CASSFSTSGSSYEQYF
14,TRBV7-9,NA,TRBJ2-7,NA,TGTGCCAGCAGCTTAGCTTCGGTCTCCTACGAGCAGTACTTC,CASSLASVSYEQYF
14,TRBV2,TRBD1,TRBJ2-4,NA,TGTGCCAGCAGCGACAGGGGGGTTAAAAACATTCAGTACTTC,CASSDRGVKNIQYF
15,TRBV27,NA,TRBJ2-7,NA,TGTGCCAGCAGTTTTGGTGCTAGCGATTACTACGAGCAGTACTTC,CASSFGASDYYEQYF
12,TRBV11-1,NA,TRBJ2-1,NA,TGTGTCAGCAGCTTAATTCAGAATGAGCAGTTCTTC,CVSSLIQNEQFF
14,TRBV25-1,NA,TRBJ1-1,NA,TGTGCCAGCAGTTTAGTAGGGGTGAACACTGAAGCTTTCTTT,CASSLVGVNTEAFF
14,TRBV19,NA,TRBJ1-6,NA,TGTGCCAGTAGTAGAAGGGAGAAAAATTCACCCCTCCACTTT,CASSRREKNSPLHF
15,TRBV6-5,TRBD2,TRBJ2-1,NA,TGTGCCAGCAGCATGGGAGCGGGAGTGTCAAATGAGCAGTTCTTC,CASSMGAGVSNEQFF
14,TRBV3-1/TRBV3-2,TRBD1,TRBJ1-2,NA,TGTGCCAGCAGGTCGACAGGGGGCAACTATGGCTACACCTTC,CASRSTGGNYGYTF
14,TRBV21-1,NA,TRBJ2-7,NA,TGTGCCAGCAGCAAAGGAGGACAGGCTTACGAGCAGTACTTC,CASSKGGQAYEQYF
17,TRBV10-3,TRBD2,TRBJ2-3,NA,TGTGCCATCAGTGACCCAGAGACTAGCGGGAGAGTAGATACGCAGTATTTT,CAISDPETSGRVDTQYF
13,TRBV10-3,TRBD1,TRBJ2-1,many,TGTGCCATCAGTGTTTGGACAGGCAATGAGCAGTTCTTC,CAISVWTGNEQFF
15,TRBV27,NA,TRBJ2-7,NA,TGTGCCAGCAGTTTCGTAAGCGGCCCTTCCTACGAGCAGTACTTC,CASSFVSGPSYEQYF
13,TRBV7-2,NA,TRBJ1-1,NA,TGTGCCAGCAGCCAGGGTGGGAACACTGAAGCTTTCTTT,CASSQGGNTEAFF
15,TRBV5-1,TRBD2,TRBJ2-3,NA,TGCGCCAGCAGCTTCGGGGGGGCAAGCACAGATACGCAGTATTTT,CASSFGGASTDTQYF
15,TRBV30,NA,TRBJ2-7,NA,TGTGCCGGAGCGGGGGGGACAGGGATTACCTACGAGCAGTACTTC,CAGAGGTGITYEQYF
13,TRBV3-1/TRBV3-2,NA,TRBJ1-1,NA,TGTGCCAGCAGCCAGGGACTGGTCACTGAAGCTTTCTTT,CASSQGLVTEAFF
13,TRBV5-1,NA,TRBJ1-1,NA,TGCGCCAGCAGTATAGGGGGGGACACTGAAGCTTTCTTT,CASSIGGDTEAFF
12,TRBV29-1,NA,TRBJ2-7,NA,TGCAGCGTTGTCAGGGGCTCCTACGAGCAGTACTTC,CSVVRGSYEQYF
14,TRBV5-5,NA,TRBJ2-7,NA,TGTGCCAGCAACGACGGGGGGCTCTCCTACGAGCAGTACTTC,CASNDGGLSYEQYF
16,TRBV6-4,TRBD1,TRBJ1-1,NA,TGTGCCAGCAGTGCCCGATCGGGACAGGGTGATACTGAAGCTTTCTTT,CASSARSGQGDTEAFF
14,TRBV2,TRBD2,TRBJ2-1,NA,TGTGCCAGCAGTAACAGCGGGAGTGGGAGTGAGCAGTTCTTC,CASSNSGSGSEQFF
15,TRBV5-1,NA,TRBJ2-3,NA,TGCGCCAGCAGCTTAGCAGGGGGGAGCACAGATACGCAGTATTTT,CASSLAGGSTDTQYF
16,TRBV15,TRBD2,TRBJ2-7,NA,TGTGCCACCAGCCAGGGACTAGCGGGAGGGCGGTACGAGCAGTACTTC,CATSQGLAGGRYEQYF
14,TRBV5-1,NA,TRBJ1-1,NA,TGCGCCAGCAGCTTGGCCCCAGGCCACACTGAAGCTTTCTTT,CASSLAPGHTEAFF
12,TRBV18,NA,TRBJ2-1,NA,TGTGCCAGCTCACGACCCGACGGGGAGCAGTTCTTC,CASSRPDGEQFF
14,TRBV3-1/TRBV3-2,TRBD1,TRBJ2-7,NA,TGTGCCAGCAGCTTATTGCGACAGGGACCAGGCCAGTACTTC,CASSLLRQGPGQYF
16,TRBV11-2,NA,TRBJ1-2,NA,TGTGCCAGCAGCTCCCCTTGGGGGCGATCCCTTAGAGGCTACACCTTC,CASSSPWGRSLRGYTF
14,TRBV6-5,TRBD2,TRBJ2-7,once,TGTGCCAGCAGCCCAGCGGGAGGAGGCTACGAGCAGTACTTC,CASSPAGGGYEQYF
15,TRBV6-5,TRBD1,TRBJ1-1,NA,TGTGCCAGCAGTCCTCGGACAGGGGGCAACACTGAAGCTTTCTTT,CASSPRTGGNTEAFF
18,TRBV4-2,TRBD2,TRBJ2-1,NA,TGTGCCAGCAGCCAATCAGCCGGGACTAGCGAGGCCTACAATGAGCAGTTCTTC,CASSQSAGTSEAYNEQFF
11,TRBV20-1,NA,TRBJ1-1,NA,TGCAGTGGCATCTTCGGTGCTGAAGCTTTCTTT,CSGIFGAEAFF
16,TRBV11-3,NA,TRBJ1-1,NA,TGTGCCAGCAGCTTAGCCCCTAACTACTTGAACACTGAAGCTTTCTTT,CASSLAPNYLNTEAFF
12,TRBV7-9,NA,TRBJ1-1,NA,TGTGCCAGCAGCTACAGGAACACTGAAGCTTTCTTT,CASSYRNTEAFF
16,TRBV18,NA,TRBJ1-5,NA,TGTGCCAGCTCACCTTCAGGCGGGAATAGCAATCAGCCCCAGCATTTT,CASSPSGGNSNQPQHF
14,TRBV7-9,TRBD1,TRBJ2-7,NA,TGTGCCAGCAGCTTAATGACAGGGAAGGACGAGCAGTACTTC,CASSLMTGKDEQYF
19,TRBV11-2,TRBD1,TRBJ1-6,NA,TGTGCCAGCAGCGAGAGGTACAAAAACAGGGGCACCTATAATTCACCCCTCCACTTT,CASSERYKNRGTYNSPLHF
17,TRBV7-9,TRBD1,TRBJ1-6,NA,TGTGCCAGCAGCTTAGGCCGACAGGGGACGAAAAATTCACCCCTCCACTTT,CASSLGRQGTKNSPLHF
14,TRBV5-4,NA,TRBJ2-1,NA,TGTGCCAGCAGCCCTGACTACCGGGTCGGGGAGCAGTTCTTC,CASSPDYRVGEQFF
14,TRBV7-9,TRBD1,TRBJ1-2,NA,TGTGCCAGCAGCTTAGGGGGGACAGCTCATGGCTACACCTTC,CASSLGGTAHGYTF
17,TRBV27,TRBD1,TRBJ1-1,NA,TGTGCCAGCAGTTTTCGTTTTGATGACAGGGTGAACACTGAAGCTTTCTTT,CASSFRFDDRVNTEAFF
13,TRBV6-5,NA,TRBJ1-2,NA,TGTGCCAGCAGTTTCCGTCCCGACGGGGGCTACACCTTC,CASSFRPDGGYTF
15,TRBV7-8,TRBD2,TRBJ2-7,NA,TGTGCCAGCAGCCCTAGCGGGATCCCGTCCTACGAGCAGTACTTC,CASSPSGIPSYEQYF
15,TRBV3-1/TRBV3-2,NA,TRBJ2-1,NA,TGTGCCAGCAGCTTTACTTCGAGCTCCTACAATGAGCAGTTCTTC,CASSFTSSSYNEQFF
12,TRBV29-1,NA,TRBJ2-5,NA,TGCAGCCAAGTTGGACTACAAGAGACCCAGTACTTC,CSQVGLQETQYF
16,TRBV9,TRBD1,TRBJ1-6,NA,TGTGCCAGCAGCGGCCAAGGGACAGGGGCAGTATCACCCCTCCACTTT,CASSGQGTGAVSPLHF
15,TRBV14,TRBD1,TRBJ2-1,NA,TGTGCCAGCAGCCACCCGAACAGGGGAAACAATGAGCAGTTCTTC,CASSHPNRGNNEQFF
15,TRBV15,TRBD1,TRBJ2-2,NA,TGTGCCACCAGCAGACAGGACAGGGACACCGGGGAGCTGTTTTTT,CATSRQDRDTGELFF
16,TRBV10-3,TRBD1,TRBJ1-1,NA,TGTGCCATCAGTGGGGACAGGATCCACTTGAACACTGAAGCTTTCTTT,CAISGDRIHLNTEAFF
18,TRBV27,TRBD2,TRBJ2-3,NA,TGTGCCAGCAGTTTGATCGGGAGGAGCGGATCTAGCACAGATACGCAGTATTTT,CASSLIGRSGSSTDTQYF
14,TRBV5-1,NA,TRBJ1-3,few,TGCGCCAGCAGCTTGGGGCTAGCTGGAAACACCATATATTTT,CASSLGLAGNTIYF
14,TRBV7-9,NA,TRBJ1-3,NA,TGTGCCAGCAGCCACGGGACAAAAGGAAACACCATATATTTT,CASSHGTKGNTIYF